This record concerns one T cell receptor (beta chain) sequence. Original processing notes: Amplifying reference gene primers gave estimates of nucleated cell counts. Some clones are missing from TCRdb's copy, which holds only in-frame ones; the method was immunoSEQ multiplex PCR. Clone size and V and J calls were adopted from that table, with D and trimming inferred from the DNA. The sample has about 180,000 clones, 75% to 90% seen once. The data were obtained in a study of blood T cell repertoires in COVID-19. Study-level information: T cells, B-cell-depleted T cells, or PBMCs supplied cDNA or gDNA.

Germline CDR1 reads SNHLY; CDR2 reads FYNNEI. Trimming pared 11 bases from V and 7 bases from J, leaving 15 bases between. This CDR3 is 13 amino acids long. The receptor was isolated from a human donor with active or convalescent COVID-19. The donor label of this sample is uncertain. The specimen sequenced was peripheral blood. The chain couples TRBV2 to TRBJ1-6; perhaps TRBD1 as D (5 bases). CDR3 DNA sequence: TGTGCCTCACTCGGTGACAGAAATTCACCCCTCCACTTT. It codes for CASLGDRNSPLHF. The full variable domain, completed using reference TRBV2 and TRBJ1-6, is EPEVTQTPSHQVTQMGQEVILRCVPISNHLYFYWYRQILGQKVEFLVSFYNNEISEKSEIFDDQFSVERPDGSNFTLKIRSTKLEDSAMYFCASLGDRNSPLHFGNGTRLTVT.